The 9 T cell receptor beta chains below come from one sample, sequenced in a study of read filtering for tumor transcriptome and immune sequencing. Molecular barcoded adaptors covering alpha/delta and beta/gamma chains were used on approximately 400 ng RNA. TCRdb reprocessed the reads with MiXCR, giving one entry per CDR3 protein. Among about 86,000 distinct CDR3 sequences, 10% to 15% were seen once, and the ten largest hold approximately 15%. The source material was a population of CD138-negative cells sorted from bone marrow. The receptors were gathered from a donor at least 40 years old with multiple myeloma.

This clonotype was counted ten times or more. V gene TRBV2 combines with J gene TRBJ2-5; D gene ambiguous. CDR3 length: 13 amino acids. Trimming shortened V by 7 bases and J by 7 bases, and 16 bases separated the two germline ends. Germline loops: CDR1 SNHLY, CDR2 FYNNEI. This CDR3 is CASTLDGPGTQYF. As DNA, the CDR3 is TGTGCCAGCACCTTAGACGGCCCGGGGACCCAGTACTTC.

The table lists this clonotype with many counts. No DNA is shown, since the ends of the CDR3 on it are uncertain; the CDR3 is the one TCRdb lists. This chain connects TRBV21-1 to TRBJ1-3; the table assigns TRBD1, which was not confirmed against the DNA. TRBV21-1 is reported as a pseudogene. The CDR3 is 16 residues long, counting both termini. This CDR3 is CASSPRTVGGGNTIYF.

This clonotype was seen repeatedly, ten times or more. The gene calls are TRBV20-1 and TRBJ2-1; tentative D call: TRBD2 (6 bases). Germline values: CDR1 DFQATT, CDR2 SNEGSKA (reference sequence). V shed 5 bases and J shed 2 bases, with 19 bases lying between them. The CDR3 totals 16 residues. The CDR3 bases are TGCAGTGCTCAGCAGGGCGCGGGGTCCCCCTACAATGAGCAGTTCTTC. Translated: CSAQQGAGSPYNEQFF.

This clonotype was picked up many times. The genes are TRBV20-1 and TRBJ2-1, with D perhaps TRBD1 or TRBD2 (5 bases each). The CDR3 spans 15 residues. Germline V gene data show CDR1 as DFQATT and CDR2 as SNEGSKA (reference sequence). Between the trimmed V and J ends, which lost 6 bases and 7 bases, there was a span of 22 bases. Written as DNA, the CDR3 is TGCAGTGCCCCGACCGGGACCCCGAGGAGGAATGAGCAGTTCTTC. Its protein product is CSAPTGTPRRNEQFF.

With respect to this clonotype: Since a much larger clone is just one base distant, this may be a read error. This chain connects TRBV24-1 to TRBJ2-1, with 7 nucleotides matching TRBD2. The CDR3 loop spans 16 amino acids. J lost 0 bases, V lost 9 bases, and 10 bases had no gene match. Germline V gene sequence: CDR1 KGHDR, CDR2 SFDVKD. The CDR3 sequence is CATGGTGGSSYNEQFF. The DNA of the CDR3 is TGTGCCACCGGCGGGACTGGCGGGAGCTCCTACAATGAGCAGTTCTTC.

The sample holds many counts of this clonotype. J is TRBJ1-5 and V is TRBV20-1, with TRBD1 as a possible D gene (5 bases). The germline gives CDR1 DFQATT, CDR2 SNEGSKA (reference sequence). This CDR3 has 12 amino acids. With 6 bases removed from V and 4 bases from J, the gap between germline ends came to 10 bases. The CDR3: CSARAGNQPQHF. In DNA, the CDR3 is TGCAGTGCGCGTGCAGGGAATCAGCCCCAGCATTTT.

At least ten counts were recorded for this clonotype. This chain uses TRBV7-3 with TRBJ2-1, with 8 bases fitting TRBD2. The CDR3 is 15 residues long. After removal of 5 bases from V and 2 bases from J, the junction contained 5 bases not matched to a gene. Per the germline V gene, CDR1 is SGHTA and CDR2 is FQGTGA. The CDR3 sequence is CASSPTSETYNEQFF. The CDR3 DNA reads TGTGCCAGCAGCCCGACTAGCGAAACCTACAATGAGCAGTTCTTC.

Comments on this clonotype: An end of the junction does not agree with germline; a read error may underlie this. The chain employs TRBV20-1 and TRBJ1-1; D remains unclear. Germline CDR1 reads DFQATT; CDR2 reads SNEGSKA (reference sequence). The length of the CDR3 is 12 residues. The CDR3 coding sequence is TGTAGTGCTAGAGTTGGAGGGACTGAAGCTTTCTTT. Amino acid sequence: CSARVGGTEAFF.

This clonotype was seen repeatedly, ten times or more. The rearrangement uses TRBV20-1 and TRBJ2-7; unclear D gene. The V and J ends lost 1 base and 1 base respectively, with 5 bases between them. The CDR3 consists of 12 residues. Per germline, CDR1 DFQATT and CDR2 SNEGSKA (reference sequence). CDR3: CSARVGSYEQYF. The CDR3 DNA follows: TGCAGTGCTAGAGTTGGGTCCTACGAGCAGTACTTC.